This T cell receptor beta chain was found in a study of beta chain features in type 1 diabetes. Across the study: Healthy donors resembled patients in age, gender and cell yields. Study observations and caveats: Shorter TCRB CDR3s, moderately but significantly so, were found in Type 1 diabetes patients in all four CD4+ subsets.

This clone was detected only a few times. Antigen unknown. What was sequenced were expressed TCRB transcripts, since all of the isolated RNA had been reverse transcribed. Here immunoSEQ multiplex PCR was the method, and the copy in TCRdb shows in-frame clones only, minus some. The table shows roughly 230,000 clones, with 11% occurring only once. The CDR3 has 14 residues. Germline loops: CDR1 SGHTA, CDR2 FQGTGA. The V end lost 6 bases, the J end lost 1 base, and 9 bases lay between the germline ends. This chain uses TRBV7-3 with TRBJ2-2; a possible D gene is TRBD1 (6 bases). Sequenced: naive CD4+ T cells from blood. The clonotype originates from a young man with type 1 diabetes. The CDR3 DNA reads as TGTGCCAGCAGTCAACAGGGGAACACCGGGGAGCTGTTTTTT. Protein sequence: CASSQQGNTGELFF.